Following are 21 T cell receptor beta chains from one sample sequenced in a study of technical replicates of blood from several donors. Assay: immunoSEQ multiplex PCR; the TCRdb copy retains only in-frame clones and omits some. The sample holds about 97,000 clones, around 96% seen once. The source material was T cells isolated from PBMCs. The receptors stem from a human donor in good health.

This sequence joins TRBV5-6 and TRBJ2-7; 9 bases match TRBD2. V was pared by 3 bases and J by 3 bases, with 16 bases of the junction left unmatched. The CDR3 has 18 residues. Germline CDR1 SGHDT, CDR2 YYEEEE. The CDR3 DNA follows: TGTGCCAGCAGCTCCGACCCACCGGGAGCTAGCGGGATCTACGAGCAGTACTTC. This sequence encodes CASSSDPPGASGIYEQYF.

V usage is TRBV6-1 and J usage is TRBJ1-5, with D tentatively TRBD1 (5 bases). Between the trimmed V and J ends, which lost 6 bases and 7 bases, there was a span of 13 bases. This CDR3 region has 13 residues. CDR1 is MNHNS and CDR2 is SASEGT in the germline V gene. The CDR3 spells CASRLKGVQPQHF. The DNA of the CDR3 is TGTGCCAGCAGACTGAAAGGGGTACAGCCCCAGCATTTT.

The CDR3 spells CASSGGASSYEQYF. The CDR3 DNA follows: TGTGCCAGCAGTGGTGGGGCGAGCTCCTACGAGCAGTACTTC. V is TRBV2 and J is TRBJ2-5; a possible D gene is TRBD1 (5 bases). The end of the DNA fits TRBJ2-7 better, so the J call may be wrong. This CDR3 spans 14 amino acids. Germline values: CDR1 SNHLY, CDR2 FYNNEI.

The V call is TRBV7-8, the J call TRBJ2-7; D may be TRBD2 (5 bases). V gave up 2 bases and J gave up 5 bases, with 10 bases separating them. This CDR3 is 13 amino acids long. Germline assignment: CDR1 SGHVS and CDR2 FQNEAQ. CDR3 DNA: TGTGCCAGCAGCTTACGGGGATGGGACGAGCAGTACTTC. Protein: CASSLRGWDEQYF.

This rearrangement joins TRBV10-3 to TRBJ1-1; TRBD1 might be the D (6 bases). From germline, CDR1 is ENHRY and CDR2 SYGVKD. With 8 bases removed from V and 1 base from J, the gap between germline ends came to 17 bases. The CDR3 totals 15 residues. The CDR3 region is CAIAENLQGNTEAFF. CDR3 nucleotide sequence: TGTGCCATCGCAGAGAATTTACAGGGGAACACTGAAGCTTTCTTT.

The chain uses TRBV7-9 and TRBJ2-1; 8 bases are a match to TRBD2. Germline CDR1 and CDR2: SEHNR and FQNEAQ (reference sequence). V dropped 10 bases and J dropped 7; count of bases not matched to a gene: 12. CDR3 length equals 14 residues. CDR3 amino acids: CAMTGSSGPNEQFF. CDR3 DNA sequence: TGTGCCATGACGGGGTCTAGCGGGCCTAATGAGCAGTTCTTC.

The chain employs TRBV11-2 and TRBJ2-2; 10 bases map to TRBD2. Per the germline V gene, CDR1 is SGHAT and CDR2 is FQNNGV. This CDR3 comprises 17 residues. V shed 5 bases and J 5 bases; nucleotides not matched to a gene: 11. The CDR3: CASSQPIAGGATGELFF. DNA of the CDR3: TGTGCCAGCAGCCAACCAATAGCGGGAGGTGCGACCGGGGAGCTGTTTTTT.

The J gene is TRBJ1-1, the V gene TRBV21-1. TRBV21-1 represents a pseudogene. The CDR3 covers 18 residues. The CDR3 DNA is TGTGCCAGCAGCAAAGGCTTAAGAGGGTTAACTAGGGTAACTGAAGCTTTCTTT. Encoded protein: CASSKGLRGLTRVTEAFF.

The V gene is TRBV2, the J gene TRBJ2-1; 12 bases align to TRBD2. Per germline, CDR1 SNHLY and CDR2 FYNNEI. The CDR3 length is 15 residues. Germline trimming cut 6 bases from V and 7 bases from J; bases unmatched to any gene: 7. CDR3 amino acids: CASRRLAGEANEQFF. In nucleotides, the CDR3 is TGTGCCAGCAGAAGACTAGCGGGAGAAGCTAATGAGCAGTTCTTC.

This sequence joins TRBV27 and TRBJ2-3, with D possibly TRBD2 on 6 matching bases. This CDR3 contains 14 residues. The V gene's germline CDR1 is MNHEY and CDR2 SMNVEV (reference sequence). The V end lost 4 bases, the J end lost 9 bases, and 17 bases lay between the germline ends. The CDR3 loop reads CASSSAGSLGTQYF. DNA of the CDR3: TGTGCCAGCAGTTCCGCGGGGTCGCTGGGGACGCAGTATTTT.

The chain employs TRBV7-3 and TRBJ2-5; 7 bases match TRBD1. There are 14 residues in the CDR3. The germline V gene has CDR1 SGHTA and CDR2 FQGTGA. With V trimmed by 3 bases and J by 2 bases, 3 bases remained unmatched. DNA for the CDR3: TGTGCCAGCAGCTTGGACAGGAATCAAGAGACCCAGTACTTC. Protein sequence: CASSLDRNQETQYF.

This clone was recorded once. The CDR3 sequence: CASSETSYEQYF. In DNA, the CDR3 is TGTGCCAGCAGTGAAACTAGCTACGAGCAGTACTTC. The chain has TRBV2 and TRBJ2-7; TRBD2 is a possible D gene (5 bases). The CDR3 totals 12 residues. Trimming left V 2 bases short and J 3 bases short, with 5 bases between. Germline loops: CDR1 SNHLY, CDR2 FYNNEI.

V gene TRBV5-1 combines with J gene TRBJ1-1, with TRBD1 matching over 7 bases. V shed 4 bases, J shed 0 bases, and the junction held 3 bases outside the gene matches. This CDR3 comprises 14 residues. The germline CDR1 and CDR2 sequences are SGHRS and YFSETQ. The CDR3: CASSGGQMNTEAFF. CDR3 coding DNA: TGCGCCAGCAGCGGGGGACAGATGAACACTGAAGCTTTCTTT.

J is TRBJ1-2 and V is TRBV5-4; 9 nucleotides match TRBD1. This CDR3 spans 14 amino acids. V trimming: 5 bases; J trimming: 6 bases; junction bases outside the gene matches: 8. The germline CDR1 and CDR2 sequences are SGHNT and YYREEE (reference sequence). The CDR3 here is CASSSLDRGNGYTF. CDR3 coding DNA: TGTGCCAGCAGTTCACTAGACAGGGGGAATGGCTACACCTTC.

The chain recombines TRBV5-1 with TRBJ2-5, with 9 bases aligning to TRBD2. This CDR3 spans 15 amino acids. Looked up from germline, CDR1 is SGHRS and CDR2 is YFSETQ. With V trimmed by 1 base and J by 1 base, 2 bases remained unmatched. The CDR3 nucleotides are TGCGCCAGCAGCTTGAATAGCGGGAGCCAAGAGACCCAGTACTTC. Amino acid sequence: CASSLNSGSQETQYF.

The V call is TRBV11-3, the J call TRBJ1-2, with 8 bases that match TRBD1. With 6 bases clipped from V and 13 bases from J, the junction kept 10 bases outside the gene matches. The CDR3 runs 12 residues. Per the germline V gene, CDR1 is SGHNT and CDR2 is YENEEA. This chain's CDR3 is CASRPTGGYGTF. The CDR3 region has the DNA TGTGCCAGCAGACCTACAGGGGGGTATGGCACCTTC. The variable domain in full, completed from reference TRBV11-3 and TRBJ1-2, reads EAGVVQSPRYKIIEKKQPVAFWCNPISGHNTLYWYLQNLGQGPELLIRYENEEAVDDSQLPKDRFSAERLKGVDSTLKIQPAELGDSAVYLCASRPTGGYGTFGSGTRLTVV.

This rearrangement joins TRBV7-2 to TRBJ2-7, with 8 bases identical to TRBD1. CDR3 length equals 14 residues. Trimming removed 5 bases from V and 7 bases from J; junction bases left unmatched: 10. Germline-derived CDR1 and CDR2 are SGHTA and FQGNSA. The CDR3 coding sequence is TGTGCCAGCAGCCCTCAGGGGGCCTTAGGTGAGCAGTACTTC. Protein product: CASSPQGALGEQYF.

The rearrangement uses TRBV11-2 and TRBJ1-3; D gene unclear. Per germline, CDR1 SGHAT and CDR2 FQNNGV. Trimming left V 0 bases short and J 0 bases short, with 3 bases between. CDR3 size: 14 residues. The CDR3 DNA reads TGTGCCAGCAGCTTAGATCTCTCTGGAAACACCATATATTTT. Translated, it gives CASSLDLSGNTIYF.

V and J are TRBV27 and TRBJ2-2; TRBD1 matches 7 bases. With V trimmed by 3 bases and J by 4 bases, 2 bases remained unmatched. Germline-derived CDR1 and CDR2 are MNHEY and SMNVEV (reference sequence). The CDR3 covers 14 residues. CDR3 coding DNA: TGTGCCAGCAGTTTCGGGACAGCCACCGGGGAGCTGTTTTTT. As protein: CASSFGTATGELFF.

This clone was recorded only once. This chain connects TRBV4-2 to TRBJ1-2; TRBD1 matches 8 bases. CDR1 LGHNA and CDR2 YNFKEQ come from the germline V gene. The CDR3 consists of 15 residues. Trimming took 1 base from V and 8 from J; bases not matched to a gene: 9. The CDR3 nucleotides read TGTGCCAGCAGCCAAGCCCTGACAGGGGCTCGCGGCTACACCTTC. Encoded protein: CASSQALTGARGYTF.

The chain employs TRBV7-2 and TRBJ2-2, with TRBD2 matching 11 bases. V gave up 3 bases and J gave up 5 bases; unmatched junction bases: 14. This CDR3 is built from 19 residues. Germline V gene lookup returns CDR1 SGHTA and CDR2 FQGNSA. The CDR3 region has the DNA TGTGCCAGCAGCTTGAGTCTAGCGGGAGGCCCCCCGCGAACCGGGGAGCTGTTTTTT. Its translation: CASSLSLAGGPPRTGELFF.